The 26 T cell receptor beta chains reported below all come from one sample, sequenced in a study of T cell responses to AZD1222 COVID-19 vaccine. Only in-frame clones appear in the TCRdb table, and some are missing; sequencing was by immunoSEQ multiplex PCR. The repertoire holds 84,000 or so clones, with 90% as singletons. Material: peripheral blood, obtained 28 days after the second AZD1222 dose. The origin of the receptors is an adult who received the AZD1222 COVID-19 vaccine.

This rearrangement joins TRBV13 to TRBJ2-1, with D perhaps matching TRBD2 (5 bases). The CDR3 has 13 amino acids. Trimming took off 8 bases at V and 3 bases at J, with 11 bases between the two ends. Germline values: CDR1 PRHDT, CDR2 FYEKMQ (reference sequence). CDR3 nucleotide sequence: TGTGCCAGCGGACTGCGGTACTACAATGAGCAGTTCTTC. Protein sequence: CASGLRYYNEQFF.

The V call is TRBV13, the J call TRBJ1-6, with TRBD1 identical over 7 bases. V gave up 4 bases and J gave up 5 bases; unmatched junction bases: 5. This CDR3 contains 15 residues. The V gene's germline CDR1 is PRHDT and CDR2 FYEKMQ (reference sequence). The CDR3 nucleotides are TGTGCCAGCAGCTCCATCGACAGGGATAATTCACCCCTCCACTTT. Protein: CASSSIDRDNSPLHF. Complete variable domain (other parts from reference TRBV13 and TRBJ1-6): AAGVIQSPRHLIKEKRETATLKCYPIPRHDTVYWYQQGPGQDPQFLISFYEKMQSDKGSIPDRFSAQQFSDYHSELNMSSLELGDSALYFCASSSIDRDNSPLHFGNGTRLTVT.

The chain uses TRBV20-1 and TRBJ2-3; D is uncertain. Trimming pared 4 bases from V and 6 bases from J, leaving 8 bases between. CDR1 and CDR2 (germline): DFQATT, SNEGSKA (reference sequence). The CDR3 totals 11 residues. DNA of the CDR3: TGCAGTGCTAACGTCTGGGATACGCAGTATTTT. Its protein product is CSANVWDTQYF.

The J gene is TRBJ2-7, the V gene TRBV6-2 or TRBV6-3, with D perhaps TRBD1 (5 bases). The ends were cut back, 0 bases at V and 7 bases at J, with 16 bases in the middle. Germline V gives CDR1 MNHEY, CDR2 SVGEGT. The CDR3 contains 15 residues. CDR3 DNA: TGTGCCAGCAGTTACTCTCGGACATGGGAAGGGGAGCAGTACTTC. Its protein is CASSYSRTWEGEQYF.

The chain carries TRBV7-3 and TRBJ2-1, with D uncertain. CDR3 length: 14 residues. V lost 5 bases and J 7 bases, leaving 15 bases between the germline ends. The germline V gene has CDR1 SGHTA and CDR2 FQGTGA. As DNA, the CDR3 is TGTGCCAGCAGCCGATCAGGAGATGATAATGAGCAGTTCTTC. Protein sequence: CASSRSGDDNEQFF.

Written as DNA, the CDR3 is TGTGCCAGCAGAGACCGGGCTAGCGGACAAGAGACCCAGTACTTC. This codes for CASRDRASGQETQYF. The chain has TRBV11-3 and TRBJ2-5, with 7 bases identical to TRBD2. V gave up 6 bases and J gave up 2 bases; unmatched junction bases: 9. Looked up from germline, CDR1 is SGHNT and CDR2 is YENEEA. CDR3 size: 15 residues. Based on the CDR3 plus reference TRBV11-3 and TRBJ2-5, the full variable domain is EAGVVQSPRYKIIEKKQPVAFWCNPISGHNTLYWYLQNLGQGPELLIRYENEEAVDDSQLPKDRFSAERLKGVDSTLKIQPAELGDSAVYLCASRDRASGQETQYFGPGTRLLVL.

This clone was recorded once. CDR3 region: CASSQAVSGRTGELFF. In nucleotides, the CDR3 is TGTGCCAGCAGCCAAGCGGTTAGCGGGAGAACCGGGGAGCTGTTTTTT. The rearrangement links TRBV3-1 (or the pseudogene TRBV3-2) to TRBJ2-2, with TRBD2 matching 9 bases. The CDR3 is 16 amino acids. Germline CDR1 is LGHDT and CDR2 is YNNKEL (reference sequence). V lost 1 base and J lost 5; bases outside the gene matches: 5.

The rearrangement joins TRBV12-3 or TRBV12-4 to TRBJ1-6; a possible D gene is TRBD1 (6 bases). The V gene lost 6 bases and the J gene lost 7 bases, with 7 bases spanning the gap. The CDR3 is 12 residues long. The CDR3 DNA is TGTGCCAGCAGCACAGGGAATTCACCCCTCCACTTT. Translation gives CASSTGNSPLHF.

The genes are TRBV5-1 and TRBJ1-1, with D maybe TRBD1 (6 bases). Germline lookup yields CDR1 SGHRS and CDR2 YFSETQ. Trimming removed 3 bases at V and 1 base at J, with 10 bases between. CDR3 length: 14 amino acids. The CDR3 nucleotides are TGCGCCAGCAGCTCCCAGGACAGGAACACTGAAGCTTTCTTT. It encodes CASSSQDRNTEAFF.

V is TRBV30 and J is TRBJ2-2; D might be TRBD1 (5 bases). Germline CDR1 reads GTSNPN; CDR2 reads SVGIG (reference sequence). The CDR3 runs to 12 residues. Trimming stripped 2 bases from V and 6 bases from J, with 7 bases between. DNA for the CDR3: TGTGCCTGGAGTTTGGGGCCCGGGGAGCTGTTTTTT. Amino acid sequence: CAWSLGPGELFF.

This rearrangement joins TRBV3-1 (or the pseudogene TRBV3-2) to TRBJ2-2, with 14 bases that match TRBD2. Germline V gene sequence: CDR1 LGHDT, CDR2 YNNKEL (reference sequence). V was clipped by 0 bases and J by 5 bases; unmatched bases: 11. This CDR3 region has 20 residues. In nucleotides, the CDR3 is TGTGCCAGCAGCCAAGAGAGACTAGCGGGAGGGCTGGCGGGGACCGGGGAGCTGTTTTTT. Its translation is CASSQERLAGGLAGTGELFF.

The V gene is TRBV6-5, the J gene TRBJ1-1; D is possibly TRBD1 (5 bases). Germline V gene data show CDR1 as MNHEY and CDR2 as SVGAGI. V was cut by 6 bases and J by 5 bases, with 16 bases left in between. The CDR3 has 14 amino acids. The DNA of the CDR3 is TGTGCCAGCAGGGAGACAGAGCGTGGGACTGAAGCTTTCTTT. The encoded protein is CASRETERGTEAFF.

The gene calls are TRBV9 and TRBJ1-3; 7 positions match TRBD1. The CDR3 totals 17 residues. Losses at the gene ends were 0 bases for V and 3 bases for J; bases not matched to a gene: 9. Germline V CDR1 and CDR2: SGDLS, YYNGEE. CDR3 sequence reads: CASSVVGAGGLGNTIYF. The CDR3 coding sequence is TGTGCCAGCAGCGTAGTGGGGGCAGGGGGTCTTGGAAACACCATATATTTT.

The V and J genes are TRBV6-2 or TRBV6-3 and TRBJ2-2; unclear D gene. The CDR3 totals 13 residues. The germline V gene encodes CDR1 MNHEY and CDR2 SVGEGT. The germline V and J ends were trimmed by 2 bases and 4 bases, with 5 bases remaining between them. The CDR3 sequence: CASSYLVTGELFF. The CDR3, as DNA: TGTGCCAGCAGTTACCTTGTCACCGGGGAGCTGTTTTTT.

This clone was detected a few times. The chain couples TRBV4-2 to TRBJ2-3; 7 bases agree with TRBD1. The CDR3 sequence is 17 residues long. CDR1 is LGHNA and CDR2 is YNFKEQ in the germline V gene. Trimming removed 6 bases from V and 0 bases from J; junction bases left unmatched: 12. CDR3 amino acids: CASSHLSRGGSTDTQYF. CDR3 in DNA: TGTGCCAGCAGTCACCTCTCCAGAGGGGGCAGCACAGATACGCAGTATTTT.

V usage is TRBV19 and J usage is TRBJ1-2; 8 nucleotides agree with TRBD1. CDR1 is LNHDA and CDR2 is SQIVND in the germline V gene (reference sequence). The junction had 18 bases not matched to a gene; V was cut back by 0 bases and J by 3 bases. The CDR3 runs 20 residues. CDR3 loop: CASSIDLVNWGRGPHYGYTF. The CDR3 region has the DNA TGTGCCAGTAGTATAGATCTGGTAAACTGGGGCAGGGGGCCTCACTATGGCTACACCTTC.

The chain is built from TRBV7-2 and TRBJ1-1; D is unclear. The V end was cut by 4 bases, the J end by 0 bases, with 6 bases between. This CDR3 is 13 amino acids long. Germline V CDR1 and CDR2: SGHTA, FQGNSA. CDR3 DNA sequence: TGTGCCAGCAGCTCCGGAATGAACACTGAAGCTTTCTTT. It is translated as CASSSGMNTEAFF. The full variable domain, its missing parts supplied by reference TRBV7-2 and TRBJ1-1, is GAGVSQSPSNKVTEKGKDVELRCDPISGHTALYWYRQSLGQGLEFLIYFQGNSAPDKSGLPSDRFSAERTGGSVSTLTIQRTQQEDSAVYLCASSSGMNTEAFFGQGTRLTVV.

This clone was seen more than once but under ten times. This rearrangement joins TRBV25-1 to TRBJ2-3, with 8 bases fitting TRBD1. Per germline, CDR1 MGHDK and CDR2 SYGVNS. This CDR3 has 14 amino acids. The V gene end was trimmed by 9 bases and the J gene end by 4 bases; junction bases not matched to a gene: 9. The CDR3 is CASGGTTGADTQYF. The DNA for the CDR3 is TGTGCCAGTGGTGGGACGACAGGGGCAGATACGCAGTATTTT.

The chain links TRBV11-3 to TRBJ1-2; a weak D match, TRBD1 (6 bases). CDR1 is SGHNT, CDR2 YENEEA, per germline. This CDR3 has 13 residues. Trimming took off 5 bases at V and 7 bases at J, with 14 bases between the two ends. The CDR3 bases are TGTGCCAGCAGCCAAGGTGCAGGGGCTGGCTACACCTTC. It encodes CASSQGAGAGYTF.

Comments on this clone: An end of the junction differs from the germline gene, which may be a read error. This rearrangement joins TRBV24-1 to TRBJ2-1, with 13 bases aligning to TRBD2. The CDR3 has 15 residues. Germline loops: CDR1 KGHDR, CDR2 SFDVKD. CDR3 DNA sequence: TGTGCCACCAGTGATTCGAGACTAGCGGGAGGTCCCAGGGTCTTC. This gives the protein CATSDSRLAGGPRVF.

The genes are TRBV7-2 and TRBJ1-4, with a possible D match to TRBD1 (5 bases). Germline V CDR1 and CDR2: SGHTA, FQGNSA. V was trimmed by 2 bases and J by 8 bases, leaving 6 bases between them. The CDR3 totals 12 residues. The CDR3 coding sequence is TGTGCCAGCAGCTTATACAGGGAAAAACTGTTTTTT. Protein sequence: CASSLYREKLFF.

The rearrangement uses TRBV7-9 and TRBJ2-6; the match to TRBD1 covers 9 bases. CDR1 is SEHNR and CDR2 is FQNEAQ in the germline V gene (reference sequence). This CDR3 has 18 residues. V lost 5 bases and J lost 2; bases outside the gene matches: 10. The CDR3 bases are TGTGCCAGCAGCCCCTTACGGACAGGGGAGCCTGGGGCCAACGTCCTGACTTTC. Translated, it gives CASSPLRTGEPGANVLTF.

The V call is TRBV23-1, the J call TRBJ1-4; TRBD1 might be the D (6 bases). TRBV23-1 is identified as an open reading frame with a role that is uncertain. V was trimmed by 8 bases and J by 2 bases, leaving 18 bases between them. There are 16 residues in the CDR3. CDR3 amino acids: CASGDRFLATNEKLFF. The CDR3 DNA is TGCGCCAGCGGTGACAGGTTTTTGGCGACTAATGAAAAACTGTTTTTT.

The chain has TRBV28 and TRBJ2-3; 10 positions match TRBD2. CDR1 is MDHEN, CDR2 SYDVKM, per germline. The CDR3 sequence is 15 residues long. Trimming cost V 4 bases and J 5 bases; bases outside gene matches: 6. The CDR3 nucleotides are TGTGCCAGCAGTTCCCAGCGGGAGGGAAAAGATACGCAGTATTTT. It is translated as CASSSQREGKDTQYF.

This chain links TRBV7-2 with TRBJ2-7; D is unresolved. CDR1 and CDR2 (germline): SGHTA, FQGNSA. V lost 1 base and J 12 bases, leaving 10 bases between the germline ends. This CDR3 has 11 residues. The CDR3 coding sequence is TGTGCCAGCAGCTTAGTAGAGAACGGGTACTTC. Translation: CASSLVENGYF.

The gene calls are TRBV10-3 and TRBJ1-2; perhaps TRBD1 as D (6 bases). CDR3 size: 14 residues. V was shortened by 2 bases and J by 4 bases, with 11 bases between the two germline ends. Germline CDR1 and CDR2: ENHRY and SYGVKD. The CDR3 DNA reads TGTGCCATCAGTGAGGGACAGTCTAGCTATGGCTACACCTTC. Translating gives CAISEGQSSYGYTF.